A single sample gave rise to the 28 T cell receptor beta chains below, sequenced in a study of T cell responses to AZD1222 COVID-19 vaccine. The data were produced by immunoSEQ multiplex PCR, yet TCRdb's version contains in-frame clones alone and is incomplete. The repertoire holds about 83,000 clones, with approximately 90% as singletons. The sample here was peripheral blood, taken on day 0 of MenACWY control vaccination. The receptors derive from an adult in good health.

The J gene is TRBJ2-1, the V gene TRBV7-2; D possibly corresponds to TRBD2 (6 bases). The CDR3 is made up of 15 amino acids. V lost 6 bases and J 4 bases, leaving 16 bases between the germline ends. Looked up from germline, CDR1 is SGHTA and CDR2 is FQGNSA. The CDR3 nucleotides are TGTGCCAGCAGTCGGGAGCGACCTTTATACAATGAGCAGTTCTTC. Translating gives CASSRERPLYNEQFF. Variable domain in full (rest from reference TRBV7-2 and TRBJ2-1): GAGVSQSPSNKVTEKGKDVELRCDPISGHTALYWYRQSLGQGLEFLIYFQGNSAPDKSGLPSDRFSAERTGGSVSTLTIQRTQQEDSAVYLCASSRERPLYNEQFFGPGTRLTVL.

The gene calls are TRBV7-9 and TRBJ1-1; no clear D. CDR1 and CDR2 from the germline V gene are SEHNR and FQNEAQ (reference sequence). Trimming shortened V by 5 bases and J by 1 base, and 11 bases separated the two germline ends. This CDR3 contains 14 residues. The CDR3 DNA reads TGTGCCAGCAGCCCAAGCGGACGGAACACTGAAGCTTTCTTT. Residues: CASSPSGRNTEAFF.

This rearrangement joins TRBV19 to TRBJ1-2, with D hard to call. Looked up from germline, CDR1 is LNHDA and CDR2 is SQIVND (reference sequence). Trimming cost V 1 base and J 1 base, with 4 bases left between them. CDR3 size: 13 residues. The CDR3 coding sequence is TGTGCCAGTAGTATAGGGGGTAACTATGGCTACACCTTC. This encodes CASSIGGNYGYTF.

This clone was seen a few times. The CDR3 bases are TGTGCCAGCAGCTTGTACCTTACAGGGGGCGCGAGTTACGAGCAGTACTTC. Residues: CASSLYLTGGASYEQYF. The chain joins TRBV7-2 to TRBJ2-7; TRBD1 matches 9 bases. Per the germline V gene, CDR1 is SGHTA and CDR2 is FQGNSA. The CDR3 is 17 residues long. V lost 3 bases to trimming and J lost 4 bases; unmatched junction nucleotides: 13.

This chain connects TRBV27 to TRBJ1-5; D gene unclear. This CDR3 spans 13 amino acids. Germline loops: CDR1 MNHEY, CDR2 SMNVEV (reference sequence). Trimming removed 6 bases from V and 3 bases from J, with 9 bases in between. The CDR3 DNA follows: TGTGCCAGCAGCGGACGGTACAATCAGCCCCAGCATTTT. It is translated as CASSGRYNQPQHF.

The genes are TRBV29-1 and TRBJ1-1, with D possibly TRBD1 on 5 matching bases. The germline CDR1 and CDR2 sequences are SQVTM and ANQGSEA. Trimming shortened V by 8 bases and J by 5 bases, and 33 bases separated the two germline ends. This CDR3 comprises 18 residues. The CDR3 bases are TGCAGCATTCCCAAGCGACAGCGGCATTCATCCCGGAGAACTGAAGCTTTCTTT. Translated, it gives CSIPKRQRHSSRRTEAFF. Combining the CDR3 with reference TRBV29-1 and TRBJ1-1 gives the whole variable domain SAVISQKPSRDICQRGTSLTIQCQVDSQVTMMFWYRQQPGQSLTLIATANQGSEATYESGFVIDKFPISRPNLTFSTLTVSNMSPEDSSIYLCSIPKRQRHSSRRTEAFFGQGTRLTVV.

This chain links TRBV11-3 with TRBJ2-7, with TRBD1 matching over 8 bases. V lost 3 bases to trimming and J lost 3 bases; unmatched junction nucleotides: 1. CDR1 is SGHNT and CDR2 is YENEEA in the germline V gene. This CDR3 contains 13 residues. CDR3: CASSFGQGYEQYF. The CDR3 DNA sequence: TGTGCCAGCAGCTTTGGACAGGGCTACGAGCAGTACTTC.

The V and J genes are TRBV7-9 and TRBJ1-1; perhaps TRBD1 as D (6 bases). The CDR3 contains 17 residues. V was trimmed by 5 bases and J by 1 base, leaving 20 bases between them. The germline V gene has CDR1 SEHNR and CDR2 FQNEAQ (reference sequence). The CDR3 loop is CASSRNSGRGANTEAFF. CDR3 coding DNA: TGTGCCAGCAGCCGAAATTCGGGTCGGGGGGCGAACACTGAAGCTTTCTTT.

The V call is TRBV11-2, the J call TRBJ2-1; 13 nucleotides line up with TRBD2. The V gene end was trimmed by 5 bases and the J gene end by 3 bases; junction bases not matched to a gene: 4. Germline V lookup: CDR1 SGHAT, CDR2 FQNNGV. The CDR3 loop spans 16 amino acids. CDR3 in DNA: TGTGCCAGCAGCGTAAGGACTAGCGGGAGCTACAATGAGCAGTTCTTC. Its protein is CASSVRTSGSYNEQFF. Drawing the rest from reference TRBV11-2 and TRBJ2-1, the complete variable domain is EAGVAQSPRYKIIEKRQSVAFWCNPISGHATLYWYQQILGQGPKLLIQFQNNGVVDDSQLPKDRFSAERLKGVDSTLKIQPAKLEDSAVYLCASSVRTSGSYNEQFFGPGTRLTVL.

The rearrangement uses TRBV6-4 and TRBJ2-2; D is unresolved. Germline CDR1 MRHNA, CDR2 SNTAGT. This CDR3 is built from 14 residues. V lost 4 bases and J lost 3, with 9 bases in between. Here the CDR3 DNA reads TGTGCCAGCAGTGCAGAGACATACACCGGGGAGCTGTTTTTT. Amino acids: CASSAETYTGELFF.

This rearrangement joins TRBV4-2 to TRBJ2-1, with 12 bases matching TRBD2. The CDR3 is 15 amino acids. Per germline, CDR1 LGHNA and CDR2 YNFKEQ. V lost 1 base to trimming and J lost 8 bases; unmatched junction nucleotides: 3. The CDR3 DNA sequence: TGTGCCAGCAGCCAAGTGACTAGCGGGAGTGATGAGCAGTTCTTC. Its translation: CASSQVTSGSDEQFF.

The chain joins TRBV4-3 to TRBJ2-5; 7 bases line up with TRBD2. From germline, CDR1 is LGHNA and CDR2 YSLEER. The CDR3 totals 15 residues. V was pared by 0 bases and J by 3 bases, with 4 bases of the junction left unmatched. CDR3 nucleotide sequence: TGCGCCAGCAGCCAAGATCCGGGGGGTGAAGAGACCCAGTACTTC. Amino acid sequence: CASSQDPGGEETQYF.

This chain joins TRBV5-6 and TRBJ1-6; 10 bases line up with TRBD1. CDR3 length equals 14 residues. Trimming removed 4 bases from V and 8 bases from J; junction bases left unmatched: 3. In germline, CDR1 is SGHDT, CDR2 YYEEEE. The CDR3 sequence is CASSIGTGDSPLHF. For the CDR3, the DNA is TGTGCCAGCAGCATAGGGACAGGGGATTCACCCCTCCACTTT.

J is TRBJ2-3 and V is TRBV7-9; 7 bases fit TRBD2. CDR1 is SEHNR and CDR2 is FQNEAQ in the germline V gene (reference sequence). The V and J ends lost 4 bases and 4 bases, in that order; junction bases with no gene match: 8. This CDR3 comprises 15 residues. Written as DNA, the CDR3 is TGTGCCAGCAGCTCGATAGCTAGCGGAGCAGATACGCAGTATTTT. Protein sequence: CASSSIASGADTQYF. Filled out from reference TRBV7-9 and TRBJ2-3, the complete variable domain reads DTGVSQNPRHKITKRGQNVTFRCDPISEHNRLYWYRQTLGQGPEFLTYFQNEAQLEKSRLLSDRFSAERPKGSFSTLEIQRTEQGDSAMYLCASSSIASGADTQYFGPGTRLTVL.

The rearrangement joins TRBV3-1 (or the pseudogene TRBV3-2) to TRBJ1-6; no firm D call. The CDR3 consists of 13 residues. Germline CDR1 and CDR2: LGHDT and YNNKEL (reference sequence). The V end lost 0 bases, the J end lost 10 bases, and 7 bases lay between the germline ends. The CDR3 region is CASSQELGSPLHF. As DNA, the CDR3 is TGTGCCAGCAGCCAAGAATTAGGCTCACCCCTCCACTTT.

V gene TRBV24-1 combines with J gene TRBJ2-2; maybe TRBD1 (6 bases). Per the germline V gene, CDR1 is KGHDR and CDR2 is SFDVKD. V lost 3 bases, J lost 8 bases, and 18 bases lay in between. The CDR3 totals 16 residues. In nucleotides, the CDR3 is TGTGCCACCAGTGATAGCCCGGACAGTCTAACAGGGGAGCTGTTTTTT. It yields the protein CATSDSPDSLTGELFF.

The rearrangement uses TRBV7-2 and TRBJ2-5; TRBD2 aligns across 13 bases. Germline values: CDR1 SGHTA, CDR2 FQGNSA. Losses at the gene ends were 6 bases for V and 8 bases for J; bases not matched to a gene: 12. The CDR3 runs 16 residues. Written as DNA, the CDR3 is TGTGCCAGCAGATTGGGACTAGCGGGACCTCCAGGTACCCAGTACTTC. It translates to CASRLGLAGPPGTQYF.

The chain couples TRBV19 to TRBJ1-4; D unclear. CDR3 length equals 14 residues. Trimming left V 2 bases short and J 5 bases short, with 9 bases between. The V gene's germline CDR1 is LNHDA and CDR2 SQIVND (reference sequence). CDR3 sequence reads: CASSIHSQNEKLFF. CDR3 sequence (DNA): TGTGCCAGTAGTATACATAGCCAGAATGAAAAACTGTTTTTT.

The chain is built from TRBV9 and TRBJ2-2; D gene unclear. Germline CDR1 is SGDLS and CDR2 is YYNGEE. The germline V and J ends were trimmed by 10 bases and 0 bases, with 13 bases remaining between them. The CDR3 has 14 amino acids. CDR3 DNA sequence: TGTGCCTCCATGGCTGGTACGAACACCGGGGAGCTGTTTTTT. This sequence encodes CASMAGTNTGELFF.

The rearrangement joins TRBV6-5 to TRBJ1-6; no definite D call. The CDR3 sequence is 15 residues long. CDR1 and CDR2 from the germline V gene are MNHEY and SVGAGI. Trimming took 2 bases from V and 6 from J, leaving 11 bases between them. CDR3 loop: CASSYLGRTNSPLHF. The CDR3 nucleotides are TGTGCCAGCAGTTACCTCGGACGAACTAATTCACCCCTCCACTTT.

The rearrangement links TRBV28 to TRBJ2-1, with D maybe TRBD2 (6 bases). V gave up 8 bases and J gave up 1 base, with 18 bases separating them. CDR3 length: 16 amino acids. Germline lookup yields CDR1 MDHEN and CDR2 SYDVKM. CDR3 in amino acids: CASGSRVGRSYNEQFF. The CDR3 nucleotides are TGTGCCAGCGGCTCACGGGTCGGGAGATCCTACAATGAGCAGTTCTTC.

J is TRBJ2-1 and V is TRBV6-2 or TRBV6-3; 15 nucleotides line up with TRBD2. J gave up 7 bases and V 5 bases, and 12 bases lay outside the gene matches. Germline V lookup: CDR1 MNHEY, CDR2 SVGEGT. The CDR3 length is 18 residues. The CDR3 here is CASSPLRTSGRAGNEQFF. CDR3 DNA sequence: TGTGCCAGCAGTCCCCTCCGGACTAGCGGGAGGGCGGGGAATGAGCAGTTCTTC.

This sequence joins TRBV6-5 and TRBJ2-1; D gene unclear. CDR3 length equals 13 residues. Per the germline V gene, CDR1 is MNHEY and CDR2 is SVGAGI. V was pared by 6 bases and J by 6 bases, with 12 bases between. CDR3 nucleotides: TGTGCCAGCAGAGAGCGTAGGAGCAATGAGCAGTTCTTC. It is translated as CASRERRSNEQFF.

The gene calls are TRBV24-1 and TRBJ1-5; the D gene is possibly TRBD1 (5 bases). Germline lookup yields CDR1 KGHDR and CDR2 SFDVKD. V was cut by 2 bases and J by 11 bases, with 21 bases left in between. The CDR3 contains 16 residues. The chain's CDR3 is CATSDSGRDSASAQHF. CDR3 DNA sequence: TGTGCCACCAGTGATTCGGGACGGGACTCGGCCTCGGCCCAGCATTTT.

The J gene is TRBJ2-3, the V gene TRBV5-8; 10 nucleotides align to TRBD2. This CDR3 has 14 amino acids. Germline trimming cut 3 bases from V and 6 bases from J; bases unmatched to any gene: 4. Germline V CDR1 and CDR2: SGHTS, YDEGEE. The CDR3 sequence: CASSWSGRADTQYF. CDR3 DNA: TGTGCCAGCAGCTGGAGCGGGAGGGCCGATACGCAGTATTTT.

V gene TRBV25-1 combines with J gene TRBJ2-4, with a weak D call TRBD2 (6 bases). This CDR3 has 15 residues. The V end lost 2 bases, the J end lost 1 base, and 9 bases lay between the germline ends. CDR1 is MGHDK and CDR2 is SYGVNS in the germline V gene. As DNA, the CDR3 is TGTGCCAGCAGTGAAGGGGGGATGGCCAAAAACATTCAGTACTTC. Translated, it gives CASSEGGMAKNIQYF.

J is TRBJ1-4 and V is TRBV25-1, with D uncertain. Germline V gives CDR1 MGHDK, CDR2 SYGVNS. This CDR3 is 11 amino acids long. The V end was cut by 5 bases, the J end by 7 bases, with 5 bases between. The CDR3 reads CASSQAEKLFF. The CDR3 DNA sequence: TGTGCCAGCAGTCAGGCTGAAAAACTGTTTTTT.

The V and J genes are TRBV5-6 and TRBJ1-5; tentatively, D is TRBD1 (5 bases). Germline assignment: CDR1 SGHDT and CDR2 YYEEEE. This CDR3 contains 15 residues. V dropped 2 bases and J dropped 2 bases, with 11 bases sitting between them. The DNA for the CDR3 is TGTGCCAGCAGCTTACGGGGCAGGGGCAATCAGCCCCAGCATTTT. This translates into CASSLRGRGNQPQHF.